These 2 T cell receptor beta chains were sequenced from one sample in a study of T cell responses to AZD1222 COVID-19 vaccine. The repertoire was sequenced with immunoSEQ multiplex PCR; TCRdb's copy has only in-frame clones and lacks some. Of around 110,000 clones listed, roughly nine tenths are singletons. The sample was peripheral blood, taken on day 0 of AZD1222 vaccination. The receptors originated from an adult in good health.

The chain couples TRBV18 to TRBJ2-7; 13 nucleotides line up with TRBD2. The CDR3 runs to 16 residues. Germline V lookup: CDR1 KGHSH, CDR2 LQKENI. The J segment lost 2 bases and the V segment lost 5 bases, leaving 6 bases of the junction unmatched. CDR3 sequence reads: CASSGGLAGAAYEQYF. For the CDR3, the DNA is TGTGCCAGCTCAGGAGGACTAGCGGGAGCCGCCTACGAGCAGTACTTC.

Points on this clone: At one end the junction does not follow the germline gene, possibly because of a read error. The chain joins TRBV5-6 to TRBJ2-7, with D possibly being TRBD2 (5 bases). Germline loops: CDR1 SGHDT, CDR2 YYEEEE. The CDR3 runs 13 residues. CDR3 nucleotides: TGTGCCAGCAACTTGGGTGGGAGTCACGAGCAGTACTTC. Its protein product is CASNLGGSHEQYF.